This TCR beta chain was retrieved from a study of post-analysis software for immune sequencing data. Every TCR beta cDNA library bore unique molecular identifiers. TCRdb reprocessed the PCR reads with MiXCR, giving one entry per CDR3 protein. The data hold fewer than 850,000 distinct CDR3 sequences, with 25% to 30% observed a single time. The study's findings and limits: Five or six TRBV segments, TRBV5-6, TRBV5-1 and TRBV20-1 among them, were found more frequent in patients than controls.

A word on this clonotype: Its antigen is still unknown.

Deletions cut 4 bases from V and 1 base from J, with 21 bases between. CDR3 length equals 17 residues. Germline CDR1 is SGHRS and CDR2 is YFSETQ. Material for sequencing was blood. This chain uses TRBV5-1 with TRBJ2-7; either TRBD1 or TRBD2 may fit D (6 bases each). The clonotype was recovered from a girl aged 5-17 years with multiple sclerosis. DNA for the CDR3: TGCGCCAGCAGCACAGGGATAGGTCGAGGAGGGTCCTACGAGCAGTACTTC. This gives the protein CASSTGIGRGGSYEQYF.